Listed below are T cell receptor beta chains from one sample, sequenced in a study of blood T cell repertoires in COVID-19. Profiled with immunoSEQ multiplex PCR; TCRdb holds only in-frame clones, not every one. The data hold tens of thousands of clones, with 70% to 85% observed a single time. Sequences were obtained from peripheral blood. The receptors shown here come from a woman aged 55-69 years with acute or convalescent COVID-19. Each CDR3 is given with its conserved first and last residue. Fields, in order: J gene, D gene, V gene, clone size, CDR3 DNA, CDR3 protein. A D gene is named only where the DNA matches it firmly. The size field is filled for only some rows; it gives once, few, many or a size class.

TRBJ2-2,NA,TRBV29-1,NA,TGCAGCGTTGAATTCAGGGTATCCGGGGAGCTGTTTTTT,CSVEFRVSGELFF
TRBJ2-7,TRBD1,TRBV6-1,once,TGTGCCAGCAGTGTCCGACAGGGGCAAATACTCGACGAGCAGTACTTC,CASSVRQGQILDEQYF
TRBJ1-6,TRBD1,TRBV5-6,NA,TGTGCCAGCAGCTTACAGGGGCCCCTCCACTTT,CASSLQGPLHF
TRBJ1-5,TRBD1,TRBV6-6,NA,TGTGCCAGCAGGGACAGGGAGAATCAGCCCCAGCATTTT,CASRDRENQPQHF
TRBJ1-6,NA,TRBV28,NA,TGTGCCAGCAGGGCCCCTCCTTCACCCCTCCACTTT,CASRAPPSPLHF
TRBJ2-1,NA,TRBV7-9,NA,TGTGCCAGCAGCCCCCGGGGGAGCTCCTACAATGAGCAGTTCTTC,CASSPRGSSYNEQFF
TRBJ1-2,NA,TRBV6-1,NA,TGTGCCAGCAGTGAACGTTCAGGGACTGTAGTTTATGGCTACACCTTC,CASSERSGTVVYGYTF
TRBJ1-1,NA,TRBV19,NA,TGTGCCAGTAGTACACGTACAGGGCTAGAAGCTTTCTTT,CASSTRTGLEAFF
TRBJ2-1,NA,TRBV5-1,NA,TGCGCCAGCAGCTTAAGTGGGAGCTCCTACAATGAGCAGTTCTTC,CASSLSGSSYNEQFF
TRBJ1-2,TRBD1,TRBV30,few,TGTGCCTGGAGTGTATGGGGCAAGCTCCGGGACAGGCTATATGGCTACACCTTC,CAWSVWGKLRDRLYGYTF
TRBJ1-6,TRBD1,TRBV7-2,NA,TGTGCCAGCAGCCCTCACAGGGGAAGGAATTCACCCCTCCACTTT,CASSPHRGRNSPLHF
TRBJ2-3,TRBD2,TRBV5-1,NA,TGCGCCAGCAGCTCAGGACTAGCGGGGGGAACAGATACGCAGTATTTT,CASSSGLAGGTDTQYF
TRBJ1-6,NA,TRBV7-5,NA,TGTGCCAGAAGCTTGGACAGGGTCTTTGTAGATAATTCACCCCTCCACTTT,CARSLDRVFVDNSPLHF
TRBJ1-1,TRBD1,TRBV30,NA,TGTGCCTGGAGTGGGGCAGGGGGTCGATTCACTGAAGCTTTCTTT,CAWSGAGGRFTEAFF